This T cell receptor (beta chain) was obtained from a study of T cell repertoires in ileal Crohn's disease. Looking at the study overall: At surgery, more than 30% of patients smoked, with median disease duration around 8 years.

Whole-study results and caveats: Endoscopy was done a median roughly 6.9 months after surgery.

Assay: immunoSEQ multiplex PCR; the TCRdb copy retains only in-frame clones and omits some. The sample comprises approximately 2,500 clones, 69% of which are singletons, and roughly a fifth rests with the top ten. With respect to this clone: The antigen is not known.

The V end lost 10 bases, the J end lost 4 bases, and 17 bases lay between the germline ends. Germline CDR1 reads LNHDA; CDR2 reads SQIVND (reference sequence). This CDR3 spans 14 amino acids. Time point in this sample: neoterminal ileum biopsy at postoperative endoscopy, about 6 months after surgery. The sequence came from an adult with Crohn's disease. Source material: ileal tissue. The chain has TRBV19 and TRBJ2-1; D is possibly TRBD2 (5 bases). The CDR3 DNA reads as TGTGCCACTCGGGCGGGCGCAGGTTACAATGAGCAGTTCTTC. Translating it yields CATRAGAGYNEQFF.